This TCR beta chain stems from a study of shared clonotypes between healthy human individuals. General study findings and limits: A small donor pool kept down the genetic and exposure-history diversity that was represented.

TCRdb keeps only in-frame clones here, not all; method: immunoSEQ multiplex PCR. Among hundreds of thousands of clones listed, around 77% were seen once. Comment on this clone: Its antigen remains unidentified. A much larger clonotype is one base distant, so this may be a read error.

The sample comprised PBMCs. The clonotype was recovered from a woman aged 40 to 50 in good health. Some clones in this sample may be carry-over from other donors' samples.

CDR3 protein: CASHCRDEDFF. In nucleotides, the CDR3 is TGTGCCAGCCACTGCCGTGACGAAGATTTCTTT. The chain is built from TRBV6-9 and TRBJ1-1; D unclear. The CDR3 runs 11 residues. Per the germline V gene, CDR1 is MNHGY and CDR2 is SVAAGI.